This T cell receptor (beta chain) was found in a study of human T cells and chemical hapten exposure. Study as a whole: TCR yield per sample varied, mainly due to pooled library volumes. Broader study findings: Counts of TCRs above 1 in 1000 frequency stayed unchanged with DPC sensitization.

One entry per CDR3 protein, called by TCRdb with MiXCR from the RACE reads. The sample carries some 120,000 distinct CDR3 sequences, approximately 9.1% recorded once. This clonotype was seen only a few times. Its antigen is as yet unknown. Time point specified: healthy volunteer bleed at 2 weeks. Whole blood that had not been fractionated was the source of extracted total RNA. The V end lost 7 bases, the J end lost 2 bases, and 12 bases lay between the germline ends. Germline V gene data show CDR1 as MRHNA and CDR2 as SNTAGT. The CDR3 consists of 14 residues. The TCR comes from a male donor in good health. Some clones in this sample may be carry-over from other donors' samples. J is TRBJ2-1 and V is TRBV6-4, with D unclear. The sequenced sample was whole blood. CDR3 region: CASMQDPTYNEQFF. DNA for the CDR3: TGTGCCAGCATGCAGGACCCAACCTACAATGAGCAGTTCTTC.